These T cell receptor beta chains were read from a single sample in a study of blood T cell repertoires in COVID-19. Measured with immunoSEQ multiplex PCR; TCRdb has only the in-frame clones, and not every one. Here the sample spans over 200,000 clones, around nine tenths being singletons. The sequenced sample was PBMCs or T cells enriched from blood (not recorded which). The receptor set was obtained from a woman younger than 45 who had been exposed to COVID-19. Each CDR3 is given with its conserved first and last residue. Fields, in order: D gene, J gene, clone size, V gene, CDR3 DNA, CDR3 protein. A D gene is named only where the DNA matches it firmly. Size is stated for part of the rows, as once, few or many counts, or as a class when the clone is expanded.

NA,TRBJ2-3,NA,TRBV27,TGTGCCAGCAGTTTAGGGGGCGGGGGTTATACGCAGTATTTT,CASSLGGGGYTQYF
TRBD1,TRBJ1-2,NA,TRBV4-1,TGCGCCAGCAGCCTTGACAGGGCCTATGGCTACACCTTC,CASSLDRAYGYTF
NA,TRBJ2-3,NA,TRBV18,TGTGCCAGCTCACCGCCAGAAAGCACAGATACGCAGTATTTT,CASSPPESTDTQYF
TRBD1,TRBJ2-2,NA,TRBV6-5,TGTGCCAGCAGTTCCCGGACAGGGTTCGGGGAGCTGTTTTTT,CASSSRTGFGELFF
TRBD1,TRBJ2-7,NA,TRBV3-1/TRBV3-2,TGTGCCAGCAGCCAAGAGCCGACAGGGGTCGGGTACGAGCAGTACTTC,CASSQEPTGVGYEQYF
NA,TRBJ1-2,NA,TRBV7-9,TGTGCCAGCAGCCCTACTAACTATGGCTACACCTTC,CASSPTNYGYTF
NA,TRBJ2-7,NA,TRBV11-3,TGTGCCAGCAGCTACCCGCAGGGCTACGAGCAGTACTTC,CASSYPQGYEQYF
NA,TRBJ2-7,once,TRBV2,TGTGCCAGCAGTGAGTGGGGTCTGGCGGGCGAGCAGTACTTC,CASSEWGLAGEQYF
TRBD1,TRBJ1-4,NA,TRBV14,TGTGCCAGCAGCCAACTTACAGGGGATGGGCTGTTTTTT,CASSQLTGDGLFF
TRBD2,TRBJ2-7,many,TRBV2,TGTGCCAGCAGGGGTAGACTAGCGGGCGGATCCCGGCAGTACTTC,CASRGRLAGGSRQYF
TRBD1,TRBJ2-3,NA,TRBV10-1,TGCGCCACCTCGACAGGGGGCGCAGATACGCAGTATTTT,CATSTGGADTQYF
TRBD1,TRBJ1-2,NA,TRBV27,TGTGCCAGCATGGGACAGGGGGCTTCATACTATGGCTACACCTTC,CASMGQGASYYGYTF
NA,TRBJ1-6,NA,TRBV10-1,TGCGCCAGCAGTGAGTCCGGGGAAGATAATTCACCCCTCCACTTT,CASSESGEDNSPLHF
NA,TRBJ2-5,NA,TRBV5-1,TGCGCCAGCAATGCTTTCCTCCCGGTCGCCCCGGGAGAGACCCAGTACTTC,CASNAFLPVAPGETQYF
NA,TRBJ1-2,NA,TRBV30,TGTGCCTGGACCGGCAGGGGCCATGGCTACACCTTC,CAWTGRGHGYTF
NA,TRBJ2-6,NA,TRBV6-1,TGTGCCAGCAGTGAAGCGACTCCTGGCTCTGGGGCCAACGTCCTGACTTTC,CASSEATPGSGANVLTF
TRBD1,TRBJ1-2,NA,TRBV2,TGTGCCAGCAGCGGATCCGGGACAGGGGACGGCTACACCTTC,CASSGSGTGDGYTF
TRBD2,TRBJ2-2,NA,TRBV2,TGTGCCAGCAGTGGACTAGCGGGGAACACCGGGGAGCTGTTTTTT,CASSGLAGNTGELFF
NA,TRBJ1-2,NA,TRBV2,TGTGCCAGCATAGGAGTGGGGGCCTTCTATGGCTACACCTTC,CASIGVGAFYGYTF
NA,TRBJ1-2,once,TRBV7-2,TGTGCCAGCAGCTTACTAGTTTCCGTGGGCTACACCTTC,CASSLLVSVGYTF
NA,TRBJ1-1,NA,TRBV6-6,TGTGCCAGCAGCCACTCGAGTACCGCGGAAGCTTTCTTT,CASSHSSTAEAFF
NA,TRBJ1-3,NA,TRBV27,TGTGCCAGCAGTTCCGGGCCAGGGGGAAACACCATATATTTT,CASSSGPGGNTIYF
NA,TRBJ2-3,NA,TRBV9,TGTGCCAGCAGCGCTAGCGCAGATACGCAGTATTTT,CASSASADTQYF
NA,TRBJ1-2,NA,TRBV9,TGTGCCAGCAGCGTAGCCGGCGGGAACTATGGCTACACCTTC,CASSVAGGNYGYTF
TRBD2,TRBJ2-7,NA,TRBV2,TGTGCCAGCAAGGGACTAGAAGGGGAGCAGTACTTC,CASKGLEGEQYF
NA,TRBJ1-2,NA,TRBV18,TGTGCCAGCTCACCGGACAGAGGATCCTATGGCTACACCTTC,CASSPDRGSYGYTF
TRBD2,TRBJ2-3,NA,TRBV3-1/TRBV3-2,TGTGCCAGCAGCCAAGTCCGGACTAGCGGGGGCCGCACAGATACGCAGTATTTT,CASSQVRTSGGRTDTQYF
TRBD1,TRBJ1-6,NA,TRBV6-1,TGTGCCAGCAGTGAAGCGCGGACAGGGAGGAGCTCCTATAATTCACCCCTCCACTTT,CASSEARTGRSSYNSPLHF
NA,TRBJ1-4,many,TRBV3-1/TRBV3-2,TGTGCCAGCAGCCATTCGAACCAGGGACTAGGAAAACTGTTTTTT,CASSHSNQGLGKLFF
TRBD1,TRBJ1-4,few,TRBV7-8,TGTGCCAGCAGCGCACAGGGGCGGCTAAGTGAAAAACTGTTTTTT,CASSAQGRLSEKLFF
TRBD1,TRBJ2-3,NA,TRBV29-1,TGCAGCGTTGCCCCGGGACAGAACACAGATACGCAGTATTTT,CSVAPGQNTDTQYF
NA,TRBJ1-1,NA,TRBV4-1,TGCGCCACCTCCGAGGGGAACACTGAAGCTTTCTTT,CATSEGNTEAFF
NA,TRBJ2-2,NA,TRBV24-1,TGTGCCACCAGTCCCGCTGACAGAGGGAACACCGGGGAGCTGTTTTTT,CATSPADRGNTGELFF
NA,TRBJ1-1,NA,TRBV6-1,TGTGCCAGCAGTGACCGCTGGGATGGAGGGGACACTGAAGCTTTCTTT,CASSDRWDGGDTEAFF
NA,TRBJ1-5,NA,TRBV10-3,TGTGCCATCAGTGAGTCTGACGGGAAGATTAATCATCAGCCCCAGCATTTT,CAISESDGKINHQPQHF
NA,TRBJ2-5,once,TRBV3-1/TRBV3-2,TGTGCCAGCAGCCAAGAGGTTAGCCTCCTAAGTAAGACCCAGTACTTC,CASSQEVSLLSKTQYF
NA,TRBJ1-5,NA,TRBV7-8,TGTGCCAGCAGCTTAGAAGGCGGGGGCAATCAGCCCCAGCATTTT,CASSLEGGGNQPQHF